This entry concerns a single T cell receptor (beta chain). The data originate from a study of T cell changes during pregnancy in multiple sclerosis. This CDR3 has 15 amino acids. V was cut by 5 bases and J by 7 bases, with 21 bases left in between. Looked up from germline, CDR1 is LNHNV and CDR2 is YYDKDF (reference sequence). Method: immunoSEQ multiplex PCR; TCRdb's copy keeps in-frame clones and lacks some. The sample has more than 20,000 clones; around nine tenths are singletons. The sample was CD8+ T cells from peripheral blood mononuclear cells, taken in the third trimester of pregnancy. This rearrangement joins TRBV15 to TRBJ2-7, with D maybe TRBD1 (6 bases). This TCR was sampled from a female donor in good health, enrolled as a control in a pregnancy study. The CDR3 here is CATSLTAGARGEQYF. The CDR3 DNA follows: TGTGCCACCAGCCTCACGGCAGGGGCTCGAGGTGAGCAGTACTTC.